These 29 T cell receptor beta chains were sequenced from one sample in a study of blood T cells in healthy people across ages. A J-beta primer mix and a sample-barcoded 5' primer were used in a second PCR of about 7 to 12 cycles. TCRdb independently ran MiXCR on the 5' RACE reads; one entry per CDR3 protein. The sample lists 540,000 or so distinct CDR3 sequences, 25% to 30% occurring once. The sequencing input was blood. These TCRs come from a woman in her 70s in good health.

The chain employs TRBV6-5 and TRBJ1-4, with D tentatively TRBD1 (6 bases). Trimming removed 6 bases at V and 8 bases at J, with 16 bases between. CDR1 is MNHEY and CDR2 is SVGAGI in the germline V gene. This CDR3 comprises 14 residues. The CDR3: CASSKRGAQEKLFF. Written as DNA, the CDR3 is TGTGCCAGCAGCAAACGGGGGGCGCAAGAAAAACTGTTTTTT.

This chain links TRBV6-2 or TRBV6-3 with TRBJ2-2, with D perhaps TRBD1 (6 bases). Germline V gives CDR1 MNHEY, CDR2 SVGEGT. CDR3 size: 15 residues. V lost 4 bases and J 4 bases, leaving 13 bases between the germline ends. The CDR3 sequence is CASSLRGYGTGELFF. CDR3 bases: TGTGCCAGCAGTTTAAGGGGGTACGGCACCGGGGAGCTGTTTTTT.

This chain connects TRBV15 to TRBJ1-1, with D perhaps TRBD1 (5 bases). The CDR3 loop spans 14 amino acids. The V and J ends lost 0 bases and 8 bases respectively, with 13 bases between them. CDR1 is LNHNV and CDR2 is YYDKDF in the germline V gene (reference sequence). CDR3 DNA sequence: TGTGCCACCAGCAGAGATTTCGCGACAGCCGAAGCTTTCTTT. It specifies CATSRDFATAEAFF.

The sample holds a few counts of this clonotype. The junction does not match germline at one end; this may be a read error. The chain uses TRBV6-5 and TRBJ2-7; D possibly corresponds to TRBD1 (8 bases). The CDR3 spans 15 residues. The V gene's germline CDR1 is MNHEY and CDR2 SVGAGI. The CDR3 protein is CASNYSIQGEGEQYF. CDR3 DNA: TGTGCCAGCAATTACTCGATACAGGGGGAGGGCGAGCAGTACTTC.

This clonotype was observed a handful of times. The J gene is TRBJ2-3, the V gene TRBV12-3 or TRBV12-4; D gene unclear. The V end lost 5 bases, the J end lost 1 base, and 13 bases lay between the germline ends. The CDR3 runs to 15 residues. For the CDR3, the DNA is TGTGCCAGCAGTCGCACCGGGCCCGGCACAGATACGCAGTATTTT. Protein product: CASSRTGPGTDTQYF.

The CDR3 coding sequence is TGCAGTGCTAGGGGAGTTGTTAGGGAGACCCAGTACTTC. It translates to CSARGVVRETQYF. The chain is built from TRBV20-1 and TRBJ2-5; D is perhaps TRBD2 (5 bases). The CDR3 covers 13 residues. Trimming pared 3 bases from V and 5 bases from J, leaving 13 bases between. Germline V lookup: CDR1 DFQATT, CDR2 SNEGSKA (reference sequence).

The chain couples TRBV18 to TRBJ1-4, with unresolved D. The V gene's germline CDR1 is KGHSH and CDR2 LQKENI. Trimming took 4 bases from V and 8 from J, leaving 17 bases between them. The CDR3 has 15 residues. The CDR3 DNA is TGTGCCAGCTCACGGAACGACGGGGAGGGCGAAAAACTGTTTTTT. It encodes CASSRNDGEGEKLFF.

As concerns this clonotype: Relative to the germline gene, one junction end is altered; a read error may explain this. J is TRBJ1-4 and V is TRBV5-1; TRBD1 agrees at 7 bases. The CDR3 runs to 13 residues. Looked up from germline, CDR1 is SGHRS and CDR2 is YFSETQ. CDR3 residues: CASSRQGDEELFF. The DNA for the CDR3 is TGCGCCAGCAGCCGACAGGGTGATGAAGAACTGTTTTTT.

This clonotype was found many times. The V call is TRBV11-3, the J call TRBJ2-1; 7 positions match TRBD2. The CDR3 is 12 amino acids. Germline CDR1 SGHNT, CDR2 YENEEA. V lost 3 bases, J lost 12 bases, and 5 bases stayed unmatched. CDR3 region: CASSFPQRGQFF. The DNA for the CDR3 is TGTGCCAGCAGCTTCCCCCAGCGGGGGCAGTTCTTC.

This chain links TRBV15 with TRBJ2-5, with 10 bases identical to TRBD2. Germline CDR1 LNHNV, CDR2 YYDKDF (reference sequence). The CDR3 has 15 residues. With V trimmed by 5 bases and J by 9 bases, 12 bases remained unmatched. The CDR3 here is CATSPSLAGVGSQYF. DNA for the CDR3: TGTGCCACCAGCCCATCCCTAGCGGGGGTAGGGTCCCAGTACTTC. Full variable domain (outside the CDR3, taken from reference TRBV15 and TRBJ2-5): DAMVIQNPRYQVTQFGKPVTLSCSQTLNHNVMYWYQQKSSQAPKLLFHYYDKDFNNEADTPDNFQSRRPNTSFCFLDIRSPGLGDTAMYLCATSPSLAGVGSQYFGPGTRLLVL.

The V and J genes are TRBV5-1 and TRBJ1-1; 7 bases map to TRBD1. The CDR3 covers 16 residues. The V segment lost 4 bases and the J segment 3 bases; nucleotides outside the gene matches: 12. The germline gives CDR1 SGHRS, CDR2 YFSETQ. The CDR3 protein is CASSPVGQVYDTEAFF. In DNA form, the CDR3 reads TGCGCCAGCAGCCCCGTAGGACAGGTTTATGACACTGAAGCTTTCTTT.

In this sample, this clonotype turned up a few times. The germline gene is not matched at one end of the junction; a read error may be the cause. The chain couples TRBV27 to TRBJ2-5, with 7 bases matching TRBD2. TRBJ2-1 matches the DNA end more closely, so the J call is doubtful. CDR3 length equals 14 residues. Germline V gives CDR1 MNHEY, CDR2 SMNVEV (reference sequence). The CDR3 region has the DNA TGTGCCGGCAGTTATGACGGGGGGATCGATGAGCAGTTCTTC. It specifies CAGSYDGGIDEQFF.

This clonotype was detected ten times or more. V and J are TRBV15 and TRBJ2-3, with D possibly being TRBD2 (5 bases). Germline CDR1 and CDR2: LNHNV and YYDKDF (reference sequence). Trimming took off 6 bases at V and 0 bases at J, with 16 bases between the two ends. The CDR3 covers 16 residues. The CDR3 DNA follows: TGTGCCACCAGTCCCGCGGGTTACACTAGCACAGATACGCAGTATTTT. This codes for CATSPAGYTSTDTQYF.

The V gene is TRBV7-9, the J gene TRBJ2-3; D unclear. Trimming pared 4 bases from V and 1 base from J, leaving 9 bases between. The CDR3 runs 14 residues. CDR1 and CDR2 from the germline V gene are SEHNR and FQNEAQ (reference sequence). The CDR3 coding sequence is TGTGCCAGCAGCTCCTTAGACCGCACAGATACGCAGTATTTT. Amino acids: CASSSLDRTDTQYF.

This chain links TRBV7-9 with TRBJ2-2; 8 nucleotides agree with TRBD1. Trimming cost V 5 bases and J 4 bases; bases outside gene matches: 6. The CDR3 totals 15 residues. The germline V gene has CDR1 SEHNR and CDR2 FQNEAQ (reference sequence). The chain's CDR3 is CASSPGQGGTGELFF. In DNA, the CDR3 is TGTGCCAGCAGCCCTGGACAGGGCGGCACCGGGGAGCTGTTTTTT.

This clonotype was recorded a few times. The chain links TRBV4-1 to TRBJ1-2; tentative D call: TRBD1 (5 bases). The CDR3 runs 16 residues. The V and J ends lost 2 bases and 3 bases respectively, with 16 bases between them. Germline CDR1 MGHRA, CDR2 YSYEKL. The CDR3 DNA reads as TGCGCCAGCAGCCAAAGCCTTGCAGGGTGGGACTATGGCTACACCTTC. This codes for CASSQSLAGWDYGYTF.

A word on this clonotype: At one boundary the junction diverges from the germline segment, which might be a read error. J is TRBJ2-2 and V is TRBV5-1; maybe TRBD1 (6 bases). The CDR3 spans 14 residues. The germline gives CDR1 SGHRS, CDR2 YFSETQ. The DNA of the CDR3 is TGTGCCAGCAGCTTGCAGGGGACCGCCGGGGAGCTGTTTTTT. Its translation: CASSLQGTAGELFF.

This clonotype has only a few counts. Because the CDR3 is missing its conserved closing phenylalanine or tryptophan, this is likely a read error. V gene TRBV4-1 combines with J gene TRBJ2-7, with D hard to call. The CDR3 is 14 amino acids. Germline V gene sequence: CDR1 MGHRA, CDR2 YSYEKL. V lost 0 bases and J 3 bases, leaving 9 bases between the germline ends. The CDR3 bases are TGCGCCAGCAGCCAAGATAATTACGGCTACGAGCAGTACCTC. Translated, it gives CASSQDNYGYEQYL.

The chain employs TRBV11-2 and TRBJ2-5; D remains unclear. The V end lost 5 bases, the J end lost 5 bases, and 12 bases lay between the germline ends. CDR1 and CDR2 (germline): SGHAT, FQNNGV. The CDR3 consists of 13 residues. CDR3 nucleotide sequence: TGTGCCAGCAGCATGATGAGTTTGGAGACCCAGTACTTC. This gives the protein CASSMMSLETQYF.

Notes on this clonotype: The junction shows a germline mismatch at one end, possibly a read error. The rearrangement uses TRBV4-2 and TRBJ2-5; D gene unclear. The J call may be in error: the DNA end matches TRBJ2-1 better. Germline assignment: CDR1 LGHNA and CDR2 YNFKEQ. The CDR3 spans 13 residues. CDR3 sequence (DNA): TGTGCCGGCAGCCAAGATGAGGCATGGGAGCAGTTCTTC. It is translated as CAGSQDEAWEQFF.

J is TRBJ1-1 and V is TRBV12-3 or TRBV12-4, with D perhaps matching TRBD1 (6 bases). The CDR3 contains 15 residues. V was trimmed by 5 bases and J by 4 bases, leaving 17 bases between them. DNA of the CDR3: TGTGCCAGCAGTGCCACGACAGGTGGGGTCACTGAAGCTTTCTTT. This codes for CASSATTGGVTEAFF.

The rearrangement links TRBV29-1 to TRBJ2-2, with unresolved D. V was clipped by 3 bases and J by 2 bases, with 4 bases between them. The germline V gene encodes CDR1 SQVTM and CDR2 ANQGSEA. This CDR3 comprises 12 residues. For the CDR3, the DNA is TGCAGCGTTGACAGAAACACCGGGGAGCTGTTTTTT. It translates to CSVDRNTGELFF.

The CDR3: CASSPFGTANTGELFF. CDR3 DNA: TGCGCCAGCAGCCCGTTTGGGACAGCGAACACCGGGGAGCTGTTTTTT. This chain links TRBV5-1 with TRBJ2-2, with 7 bases aligning to TRBD1. Germline trimming cut 4 bases from V and 0 bases from J; bases unmatched to any gene: 6. The CDR3 length is 16 residues. Germline CDR1 and CDR2: SGHRS and YFSETQ.

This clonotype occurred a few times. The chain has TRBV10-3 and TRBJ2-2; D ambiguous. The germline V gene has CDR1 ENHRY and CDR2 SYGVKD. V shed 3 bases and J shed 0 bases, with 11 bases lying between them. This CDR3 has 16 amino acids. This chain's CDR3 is CAISDVGKTNTGELFF. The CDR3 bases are TGTGCCATCAGTGATGTAGGGAAGACGAACACCGGGGAGCTGTTTTTT.

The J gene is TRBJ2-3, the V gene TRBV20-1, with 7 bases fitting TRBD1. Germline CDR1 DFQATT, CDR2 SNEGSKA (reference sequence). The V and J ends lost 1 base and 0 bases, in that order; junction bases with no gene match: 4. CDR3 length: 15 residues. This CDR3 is CSARGDRASTDTQYF. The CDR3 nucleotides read TGCAGTGCTAGAGGGGACAGAGCTAGCACAGATACGCAGTATTTT.

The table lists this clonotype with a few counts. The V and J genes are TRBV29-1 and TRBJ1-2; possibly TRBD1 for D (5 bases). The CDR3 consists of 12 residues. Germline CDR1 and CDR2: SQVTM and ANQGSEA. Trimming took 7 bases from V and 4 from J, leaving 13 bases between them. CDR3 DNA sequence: TGCAGCGGCCTCCGGGGCGGCTATGGCTACACCTTC. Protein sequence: CSGLRGGYGYTF.

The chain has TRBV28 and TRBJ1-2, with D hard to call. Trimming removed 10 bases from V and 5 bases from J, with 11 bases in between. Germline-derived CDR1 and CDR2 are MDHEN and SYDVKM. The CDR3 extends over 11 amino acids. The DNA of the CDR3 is TGTGCCACCGCGGACCATTATGGCTACACCTTC. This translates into CATADHYGYTF.

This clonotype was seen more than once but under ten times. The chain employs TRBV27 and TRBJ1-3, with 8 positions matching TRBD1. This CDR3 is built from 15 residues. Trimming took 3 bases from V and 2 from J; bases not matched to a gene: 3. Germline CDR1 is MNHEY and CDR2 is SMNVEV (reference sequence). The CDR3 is CASSFGQGPGNTIYF. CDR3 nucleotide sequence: TGTGCCAGCAGTTTCGGACAGGGCCCTGGAAACACCATATATTTT.

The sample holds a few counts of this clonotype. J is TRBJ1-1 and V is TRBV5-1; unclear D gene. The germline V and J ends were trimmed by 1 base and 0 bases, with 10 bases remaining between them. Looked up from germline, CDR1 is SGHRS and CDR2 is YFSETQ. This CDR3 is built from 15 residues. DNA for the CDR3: TGCGCCAGCAGCTTGCCTGACGGAGTGAACACTGAAGCTTTCTTT. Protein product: CASSLPDGVNTEAFF.